Listed here is a single T cell receptor (beta chain). The data were obtained in a study of sequential checkpoint blockade in melanoma. Overall study: First-line arms were nivolumab then ipilimumab, or the reverse, randomized 1:1.

Sample treatment: randomized to nivolumab then ipilimumab (arm A) or the reverse (arm B). Patients had received no earlier DNA-damaging chemotherapy. TCRdb's table, derived via immunoSEQ multiplex PCR, lists solely in-frame clones and lacks some. The sample lists roughly 14,000 clones, over 75% occurring once. The receptor was derived from a human donor with melanoma. The sequencing used CD8+ T cells sorted from blood (inferred from file names), collected from a patient given nivolumab and ipilimumab in sequence.

Here the CDR3 reads CASSHRDGSYSPLHF. The CDR3 coding sequence is TGTGCCAGCAGCCACAGGGACGGAAGTTATTCACCCCTCCACTTT. The J gene is TRBJ1-6, the V gene TRBV13; D may be TRBD1 (6 bases). The CDR3 is made up of 15 amino acids. V lost 5 bases and J 8 bases, leaving 16 bases between the germline ends. Germline V gene sequence: CDR1 PRHDT, CDR2 FYEKMQ (reference sequence).